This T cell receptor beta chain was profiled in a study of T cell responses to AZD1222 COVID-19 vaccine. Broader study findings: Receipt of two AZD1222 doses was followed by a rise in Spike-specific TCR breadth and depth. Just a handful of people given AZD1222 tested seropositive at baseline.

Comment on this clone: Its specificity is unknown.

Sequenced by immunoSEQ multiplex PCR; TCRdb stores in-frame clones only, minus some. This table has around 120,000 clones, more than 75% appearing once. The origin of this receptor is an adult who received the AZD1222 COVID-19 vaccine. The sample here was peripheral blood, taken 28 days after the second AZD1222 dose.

The DNA for the CDR3 is TGCGCCAGCAGCCAAGTACTGGGACCCAGGGGGGATCAGCCCCAGCATTTT. It codes for CASSQVLGPRGDQPQHF. The V call is TRBV4-3, the J call TRBJ1-5, with TRBD1 identical over 7 bases. The CDR3 runs to 17 residues. V dropped 1 base and J dropped 5; count of bases not matched to a gene: 11. CDR1 is LGHNA and CDR2 is YSLEER in the germline V gene.